These 31 T cell receptor beta chains share one sample of origin, sequenced in a study of cytomegalovirus exposure and HLA in healthy donors. 13 Jbeta primers and 60 Vbeta primers were used for the PCR. The repertoire was sequenced with immunoSEQ multiplex PCR; TCRdb's copy has only in-frame clones and lacks some. The sample lists a few hundred thousand clones, more than 65% occurring once. The sample was PBMCs. These receptors were collected from a woman in her twenties or thirties in good health and CMV-seronegative.

This clone was seen ten or more times. V is TRBV10-2 and J is TRBJ1-1; 7 nucleotides match TRBD1. With 7 bases clipped from V and 3 bases from J, the junction kept 5 bases outside the gene matches. The germline gives CDR1 WSHSY, CDR2 SAAADI. The CDR3 sequence is 13 residues long. The CDR3 is CASNFRGDTEAFF. The CDR3 DNA follows: TGCGCCAGCAACTTCAGGGGGGACACTGAAGCTTTCTTT.

This clone was recorded once. The J gene is TRBJ2-3, the V gene TRBV7-3, with a tentative D call TRBD1 (5 bases). The CDR3 has 15 residues. The V gene's germline CDR1 is SGHTA and CDR2 FQGTGA. The V gene lost 2 bases and the J gene lost 1 base, with 10 bases spanning the gap. CDR3 sequence reads: CASSLFPGRTDTQYF. CDR3 sequence (DNA): TGTGCCAGCAGCTTATTCCCAGGGCGCACAGATACGCAGTATTTT.

The chain employs TRBV29-1 and TRBJ1-1; possible D gene TRBD1, 5 bases. Germline CDR1 SQVTM, CDR2 ANQGSEA. The CDR3 spans 13 residues. The V and J ends lost 4 bases and 3 bases respectively, with 12 bases between them. This chain's CDR3 is CSVVLWGDTEAFF. The CDR3 bases are TGCAGCGTTGTTTTATGGGGGGACACTGAAGCTTTCTTT.

J is TRBJ2-7 and V is TRBV19; 7 positions match TRBD1. The CDR3 is made up of 16 amino acids. J gave up 1 base and V 5 bases, and 11 bases lay outside the gene matches. Per germline, CDR1 LNHDA and CDR2 SQIVND (reference sequence). The CDR3 sequence: CASSVFTGQTSYEQYF. CDR3 sequence (DNA): TGTGCCAGTAGTGTCTTTACGGGACAGACTTCCTACGAGCAGTACTTC.

V and J are TRBV5-1 and TRBJ2-2; D perhaps matches TRBD2 (6 bases). The V gene lost 0 bases and the J gene lost 11 bases, with 14 bases spanning the gap. Germline lookup yields CDR1 SGHRS and CDR2 YFSETQ. This CDR3 region has 14 residues. The CDR3 DNA reads as TGCGCCAGCAGCTTGGCCGGGGGAACGAGAGAGCTGTTTTTT. It codes for CASSLAGGTRELFF.

The V call is TRBV11-3, the J call TRBJ2-1; D not resolved. This CDR3 is built from 11 residues. Looked up from germline, CDR1 is SGHNT and CDR2 is YENEEA. V was clipped by 0 bases and J by 9 bases, with 3 bases between them. As DNA, the CDR3 is TGTGCCAGCAGCTTAGACGGTGAGCAGTTCTTC. Residues: CASSLDGEQFF.

The chain combines TRBV2 with TRBJ1-1; no clear D. Germline loops: CDR1 SNHLY, CDR2 FYNNEI. Trimming removed 6 bases from V and 7 bases from J, with 15 bases in between. CDR3 length equals 13 residues. The CDR3 spells CASRRVGPFEAFF. In DNA form, the CDR3 reads TGTGCCAGCAGGAGGGTAGGCCCCTTTGAAGCTTTCTTT. Drawing the rest from reference TRBV2 and TRBJ1-1, the complete variable domain is EPEVTQTPSHQVTQMGQEVILRCVPISNHLYFYWYRQILGQKVEFLVSFYNNEISEKSEIFDDQFSVERPDGSNFTLKIRSTKLEDSAMYFCASRRVGPFEAFFGQGTRLTVV.

V is TRBV5-6 and J is TRBJ2-1; 8 bases agree with TRBD2. Trimming removed 4 bases from V and 6 bases from J; junction bases left unmatched: 9. The CDR3 consists of 15 residues. Germline CDR1 reads SGHDT; CDR2 reads YYEEEE. The CDR3 loop reads CASSQKIAGFNEQFF. CDR3 nucleotides: TGTGCCAGCAGCCAGAAGATAGCGGGATTCAATGAGCAGTTCTTC.

With regard to this clone: Germline and junction disagree at one end, which may indicate a read error. The chain uses TRBV7-9 and TRBJ1-1, with D tentatively TRBD1 (5 bases). The CDR3 is 13 residues long. The germline V gene encodes CDR1 SEHNR and CDR2 FQNEAQ (reference sequence). The CDR3 is CSSSGLGGTEAFF. CDR3 sequence (DNA): TGTTCCAGCAGCGGCCTGGGGGGCACTGAAGCTTTCTTT.

Sample share makes this clone medium-sized (0.01 to 0.1%). V is TRBV11-2 and J is TRBJ2-7; 14 positions agree with TRBD2. Germline assignment: CDR1 SGHAT and CDR2 FQNNGV. V shed 3 bases, J shed 4 bases, and the junction held 8 bases outside the gene matches. The CDR3 spans 17 residues. The CDR3 loop reads CASSFRGRTSGRYEQYF. In nucleotides, the CDR3 is TGTGCCAGCAGCTTCAGGGGGAGGACTAGCGGGAGGTACGAGCAGTACTTC.

The rearrangement uses TRBV19 and TRBJ1-1, with 7 bases matching TRBD1. This CDR3 contains 15 residues. With 5 bases clipped from V and 0 bases from J, the junction kept 6 bases outside the gene matches. Germline-derived CDR1 and CDR2 are LNHDA and SQIVND (reference sequence). CDR3 bases: TGTGCCAGTAGTGGCGTAGACAGGGTGAACACTGAAGCTTTCTTT. It encodes CASSGVDRVNTEAFF.

The chain recombines TRBV7-6 with TRBJ2-2; the D is unclear. This CDR3 has 17 residues. Between the trimmed V and J ends, which lost 5 bases and 7 bases, there was a span of 23 bases. CDR1 and CDR2 (germline): SGHVS, FNYEAQ. This CDR3 reads CASSTYMNQVSGGELFF. The CDR3 DNA follows: TGTGCCAGCAGCACTTATATGAATCAGGTCTCCGGCGGGGAGCTGTTTTTT. The entire variable domain, with the rest obtained from reference TRBV7-6 and TRBJ2-2, is as follows: GAGVSQSPRYKVTKRGQDVALRCDPISGHVSLYWYRQALGQGPEFLTYFNYEAQQDKSGLPNDRFSAERPEGSISTLTIQRTEQRDSAMYRCASSTYMNQVSGGELFFGEGSRLTVL.

The CDR3 is CASSAWTEPNQPQHF. DNA of the CDR3: TGTGCCAGCAGTGCTTGGACAGAGCCGAATCAGCCCCAGCATTTT. V and J are TRBV6-1 and TRBJ1-5; D might be TRBD1 (6 bases). This CDR3 contains 15 residues. Trimming removed 4 bases at V and 4 bases at J, with 14 bases between. From germline, CDR1 is MNHNS and CDR2 SASEGT.

The rearrangement uses TRBV5-1 and TRBJ1-2, with D perhaps matching TRBD1 (6 bases). The CDR3 spans 16 residues. V was pared by 4 bases and J by 0 bases, with 16 bases between. Germline-derived CDR1 and CDR2 are SGHRS and YFSETQ. CDR3 amino acids: CASSAGLGGPNYGYTF. CDR3 nucleotide sequence: TGCGCCAGCAGCGCGGGGCTGGGGGGGCCTAACTATGGCTACACCTTC.

This chain joins TRBV7-3 and TRBJ1-5; D is unresolved. Germline V CDR1 and CDR2: SGHTA, FQGTGA. CDR3 length: 13 amino acids. The germline V and J ends were trimmed by 2 bases and 9 bases, with 11 bases remaining between them. CDR3 residues: CASSLDFGSPQHF. CDR3 nucleotide sequence: TGTGCCAGCAGCTTAGATTTCGGTTCGCCCCAGCATTTT.

This clone was seen a few times. This sequence joins TRBV11-3 and TRBJ2-7, with TRBD1 matching over 8 bases. The germline V gene has CDR1 SGHNT and CDR2 YENEEA. The CDR3 consists of 15 residues. V dropped 6 bases and J dropped 3; count of bases not matched to a gene: 10. As DNA, the CDR3 is TGTGCCAGCAGTGGGTTCCGGGACAGGTTCTACGAGCAGTACTTC. Residues: CASSGFRDRFYEQYF.

This sequence joins TRBV5-1 and TRBJ1-1, with D perhaps TRBD1 (6 bases). Germline V gene sequence: CDR1 SGHRS, CDR2 YFSETQ. V lost 3 bases to trimming and J lost 1 base, with 16 bases between them. The CDR3 spans 16 residues. The CDR3 bases are TGCGCCAGCAGCTCCTGGCAGGGGCCTGGGAACACTGAAGCTTTCTTT. This codes for CASSSWQGPGNTEAFF.

The gene calls are TRBV4-2 and TRBJ2-2; the match to TRBD1 covers 7 bases. V trimming: 2 bases; J trimming: 2 bases; junction bases outside the gene matches: 5. This CDR3 is 16 amino acids long. Germline V gives CDR1 LGHNA, CDR2 YNFKEQ. CDR3 sequence (DNA): TGTGCCAGCAGCCAAACGGACAGGATAAACACCGGGGAGCTGTTTTTT. This codes for CASSQTDRINTGELFF.

On this clone: Mismatch with germline at one junction end may stem from a read error. The gene calls are TRBV7-9 and TRBJ1-2, with a weak D call TRBD1 (6 bases). The germline V gene has CDR1 SEHNR and CDR2 FQNEAQ (reference sequence). The CDR3 contains 13 residues. The CDR3 here is CSSSIQGGSGYTF. The CDR3 DNA is TGTTCCAGCAGCATACAGGGAGGGAGTGGCTACACCTTC.

This sequence joins TRBV7-2 and TRBJ1-1; unclear D gene. Germline V gene sequence: CDR1 SGHTA, CDR2 FQGNSA. Trimming removed 2 bases from V and 5 bases from J, with 12 bases in between. This CDR3 is built from 14 residues. The CDR3 is CASSLRVGMTEAFF. CDR3 DNA sequence: TGTGCCAGCAGCTTAAGGGTCGGGATGACTGAAGCTTTCTTT.

V gene TRBV6-1 combines with J gene TRBJ1-6; TRBD1 agrees at 9 bases. Germline values: CDR1 MNHNS, CDR2 SASEGT. The CDR3 totals 20 residues. Trimming took 1 base from V and 6 from J; bases not matched to a gene: 16. CDR3 sequence: CASSEVVGQGDFRGNSPLHF. The CDR3 nucleotides are TGTGCCAGCAGTGAAGTGGTGGGACAGGGTGATTTTAGGGGTAATTCACCCCTCCACTTT.

V gene TRBV4-2 combines with J gene TRBJ1-2; weak D call: TRBD1 (5 bases). The V gene's germline CDR1 is LGHNA and CDR2 YNFKEQ. V lost 1 base and J 4 bases, leaving 10 bases between the germline ends. The CDR3 loop spans 14 amino acids. The CDR3 coding sequence is TGTGCCAGCAGCCAAGCGGGGGGAAGCTATGGCTACACCTTC. Residues: CASSQAGGSYGYTF.

The CDR3 loop is CASSDVPASSGGYTF. The CDR3 bases are TGTGCCAGCAGTGACGTTCCAGCCTCTTCGGGAGGCTACACCTTC. The chain recombines TRBV6-1 with TRBJ1-2, with D hard to call. The V end was cut by 3 bases, the J end by 8 bases, with 19 bases between. The CDR3 sequence is 15 residues long. Germline V gives CDR1 MNHNS, CDR2 SASEGT.

This chain links TRBV6-4 with TRBJ2-3; the match to TRBD2 covers 9 bases. Trimming at V came to 0 bases and at J to 2 bases, leaving 3 bases not matched to a gene. This CDR3 comprises 16 residues. CDR1 MRHNA and CDR2 SNTAGT come from the germline V gene. CDR3 sequence (DNA): TGTGCCAGCAGTGACTCCGGCGGGAGGGCCACAGATACGCAGTATTTT. This encodes CASSDSGGRATDTQYF.

The rearrangement joins TRBV5-4 to TRBJ2-3, with TRBD2 identical over 13 bases. In germline, CDR1 is SGHNT, CDR2 YYREEE (reference sequence). With 3 bases clipped from V and 6 bases from J, the junction kept 7 bases outside the gene matches. This CDR3 is 16 amino acids long. The CDR3 here is CASSSAQTSGRDTQYF. DNA of the CDR3: TGTGCCAGCAGCTCCGCCCAGACTAGCGGGAGGGATACGCAGTATTTT. The complete variable domain, with remaining parts taken from reference TRBV5-4 and TRBJ2-3, reads ETGVTQSPTHLIKTRGQQVTLRCSSQSGHNTVSWYQQALGQGPQFIFQYYREEENGRGNFPPRFSGLQFPNYSSELNVNALELDDSALYLCASSSAQTSGRDTQYFGPGTRLTVL.

This chain uses TRBV18 with TRBJ1-2; tentatively, D is TRBD1 (6 bases). The ends were cut back, 6 bases at V and 5 bases at J, with 13 bases in the middle. Germline V gives CDR1 KGHSH, CDR2 LQKENI. This CDR3 is built from 13 residues. The CDR3 nucleotides read TGTGCCAGCTCTGCCGGACAGTCATATGGCTACACCTTC. Its protein product is CASSAGQSYGYTF.

The rearrangement links TRBV6-6 to TRBJ2-5, with D perhaps TRBD1 (5 bases). The DNA end is a closer match to TRBJ2-7, so the J assignment may be wrong. The CDR3 consists of 15 residues. Germline CDR1 is MNHNY and CDR2 is SVGAGI (reference sequence). In DNA, the CDR3 is TGTGCCAGCAGTTACTCTGGCAGGGTATCCTACGAGCAGTACTTC. Translated: CASSYSGRVSYEQYF.

CDR3: CASSGQRGVTYEQYF. CDR3 nucleotides: TGTGCCAGCAGTGGGCAACGGGGGGTCACCTACGAGCAGTACTTC. The V and J genes are TRBV2 and TRBJ2-5; TRBD2 agrees at 7 bases. The J call may be mistaken, given a closer DNA end match to TRBJ2-7. CDR1 is SNHLY and CDR2 is FYNNEI in the germline V gene. The CDR3 sequence is 15 residues long.

Of note for this clone: The junction does not match germline at one end; this may be a read error. CDR3 nucleotide sequence: TGTGTCAGTTCCGGGACAGGGGGTTACCTTAGCAATCAGCCCCAGCATTTT. This gives the protein CVSSGTGGYLSNQPQHF. This chain connects TRBV19 to TRBJ1-5; TRBD1 matches 11 bases. Looked up from germline, CDR1 is LNHDA and CDR2 is SQIVND (reference sequence). This CDR3 region has 17 residues.

The J gene is TRBJ2-1, the V gene TRBV11-2; 13 nucleotides line up with TRBD2. Per the germline V gene, CDR1 is SGHAT and CDR2 is FQNNGV. Losses at the gene ends were 4 bases for V and 1 base for J; bases not matched to a gene: 4. This CDR3 has 17 residues. The chain's CDR3 is CASSSGTSGDSYNEQFF. Here the CDR3 DNA reads TGTGCCAGCAGCTCAGGGACTAGCGGGGATTCCTACAATGAGCAGTTCTTC.

The chain has TRBV29-1 and TRBJ2-5; TRBD1 is a possible D gene (6 bases). V dropped 4 bases and J dropped 2 bases, with 11 bases sitting between them. The CDR3 has 13 residues. The germline gives CDR1 SQVTM, CDR2 ANQGSEA. CDR3 nucleotides: TGCAGCGTTGCAGGACAGCCGCAAGAGACCCAGTACTTC. Its protein product is CSVAGQPQETQYF.